This entry concerns a single TCR beta chain. Its antigen specificity is not known. Base quality data are lacking; no much larger clone is found one base away. The immunoSEQ Assay, a bias-controlled multiplex PCR, was used to amplify TCRbeta CDR3 regions from genomic DNA. The authors' pipeline ran thus. The number of nucleated cells in each sample was estimated by amplification of reference gene primers within the assay. To quantify the absolute abundance of each unique TCRbeta CDR3 rearrangement, sequence reads were collapsed and filtered. For each sample, productive Simpson clonality was calculated by taking the square root of Simpson's diversity index across productive rearrangements. As stored in TCRdb, this immuneACCESS dataset retains in-frame rearrangements with V and J assigned. A fraction of the clones does not appear; measured against another copy, unresolved V genes explain less than half of the discrepancy, and the remainder lacks a known reason. The V and J calls and clone size are taken from that table; D and trimming were inferred from the DNA. For this sample there are under 200,000 clones; 70% to 80% appear just once. Approximately 7.6% of the sample is taken by the ten largest.

The sample comes from a study of blood T cell repertoires in COVID-19 (TCRdb year 2020). The study in broad terms: Samples from collaborators originated in the United States, Italy and Spain and spanned both the acute and convalescent phases of COVID-19. The material from the prospective study consisted of cDNA or gDNA derived from T cells, B-cell-depleted T cells, or PBMCs. Deeply sampled blood TCRbeta repertoires from subjects exposed to, actively infected with, or recovered from COVID-19 were included in the dataset. A freely available public database, intended as a resource for researchers studying the immune response to SARS-CoV-2, is where the repertoires were released. Samples were obtained from the ongoing ImmuneRACE study (first 160 participants) and from some 1,200 subjects provided by 6 global collaborators. A de-identified subject ID, COVID-19 status, age in years and sex were almost always included in the sample metadata. Where HLA class I and class II types were available, the types were taken from metadata supplied by the sample provider, not from assay-based typing.

The paper's findings and limits, for the study overall: Clinical and demographic metadata were provided uncurated, with the amount varying by source and participant.

From the cysteine up to the phenylalanine, the CDR3 has a length of 13 residues. The kept DNA is CDR3 alone, 39 bases in frame from the first base. The junction carries 12 bases between V and J, which are trimmed by 7 bases and 6 bases respectively. CDR1 SEHNR and CDR2 FQNEAQ were looked up in the germline V gene (reference sequence). In Seattle, one collaborating source enrolled patients while the infection was active and tracked those patients longitudinally over the course of disease. The collaborating institutions used their own protocols to collect whole blood in K2EDTA tubes. For TCRbeta analysis, collaborators shipped samples as frozen whole blood, isolated PBMCs, or DNA extracted from either of those sample types.

The V and J segments used are TRBV7-9 and TRBJ2-2; matching of 6 bases hints at TRBD2 as the D gene. The sequence came from an older woman with COVID-19, enrolled during active disease. The sequenced sample consisted of peripheral blood. The DNA sequence is as follows: TGTGCCAGCACCACGGAGGGACCCGGGGAGCTGTTTTTT. Its translation is CASTTEGPGELFF.